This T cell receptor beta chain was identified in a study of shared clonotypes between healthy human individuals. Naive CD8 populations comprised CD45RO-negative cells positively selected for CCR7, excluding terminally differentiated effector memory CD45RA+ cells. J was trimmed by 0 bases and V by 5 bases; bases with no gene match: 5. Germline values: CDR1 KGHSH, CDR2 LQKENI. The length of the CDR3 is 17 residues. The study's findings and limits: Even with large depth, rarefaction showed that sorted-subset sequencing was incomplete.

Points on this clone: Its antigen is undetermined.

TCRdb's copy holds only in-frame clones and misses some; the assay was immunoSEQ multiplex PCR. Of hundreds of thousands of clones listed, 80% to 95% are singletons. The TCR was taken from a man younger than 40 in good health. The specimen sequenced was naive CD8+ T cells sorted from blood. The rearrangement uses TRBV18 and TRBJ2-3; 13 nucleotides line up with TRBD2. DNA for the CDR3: TGTGCCAGCTCAACCGGGACTAGCGGGACTAGCACAGATACGCAGTATTTT. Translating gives CASSTGTSGTSTDTQYF.